A single sample gave rise to the 18 T cell receptor beta chains below, sequenced in a study of blood T cell repertoires in COVID-19 (dated by TCRdb to the early 2020s). Library generation was performed with the immunoSEQ multiplex PCR assay. In TCRdb, the immuneACCESS table is reduced to in-frame sequences with V and J assigned. These tables do not hold every clone; where another copy was compared, an unresolved V gene accounts for under half, and the others remain unexplained. This sample holds around 260,000 clones; about 89% were observed only once. The top ten constitute more than 0.75% of the sample. The sequenced sample consisted of peripheral blood. Receptor source: a young man with acute or convalescent COVID-19.

J is TRBJ1-1 and V is TRBV3-1 (or the pseudogene TRBV3-2), with D tentatively TRBD1 (5 bases). Per germline, CDR1 LGHDT and CDR2 YNNKEL (reference sequence). The V end was cut by 2 bases, the J end by 1 base, with 11 bases between. This CDR3 has 15 amino acids. The CDR3 protein is CASSQSGRANTEAFF. Here the CDR3 DNA reads TGTGCCAGCAGCCAATCTGGCAGGGCGAACACTGAAGCTTTCTTT.

V and J are TRBV7-9 and TRBJ2-1; D ambiguous. The germline V and J ends were trimmed by 9 bases and 9 bases, with 12 bases remaining between them. The CDR3 spans 11 residues. Germline CDR1 SEHNR, CDR2 FQNEAQ (reference sequence). CDR3 in amino acids: CASNLSGEQFF. The CDR3 DNA is TGTGCCAGTAACCTCAGTGGTGAGCAGTTCTTC.

This clone was seen once. The chain joins TRBV19 to TRBJ1-1; the D gene is possibly TRBD1 (5 bases). The CDR3 is 15 residues long. V lost 5 bases, J lost 7 bases, and 20 bases lay in between. CDR1 and CDR2 from the germline V gene are LNHDA and SQIVND (reference sequence). The CDR3 is CASSSPGSGGVEAFF. The CDR3 DNA sequence: TGTGCCAGTAGTTCCCCCGGGTCGGGGGGGGTTGAAGCTTTCTTT.

V is TRBV30 and J is TRBJ1-3; D not resolved. Deletions cut 1 base from V and 8 bases from J, with 18 bases between. Germline V gene lookup returns CDR1 GTSNPN and CDR2 SVGIG (reference sequence). This CDR3 has 15 amino acids. The DNA for the CDR3 is TGTGCCTGGAGTGGTTTTTGGGCCCTCGGGGACACCATATATTTT. Amino acids: CAWSGFWALGDTIYF.

The chain joins TRBV14 to TRBJ1-2; no clear D gene. CDR3 size: 14 residues. Germline CDR1 is SGHDN and CDR2 is FVKESK. The V end was cut by 1 base, the J end by 5 bases, with 11 bases between. CDR3 in amino acids: CASSQGRGEYGYTF. CDR3 DNA: TGTGCCAGCAGCCAAGGTCGGGGAGAGTATGGCTACACCTTC. Filled out from reference TRBV14 and TRBJ1-2, the complete variable domain reads EAGVTQFPSHSVIEKGQTVTLRCDPISGHDNLYWYRRVMGKEIKFLLHFVKESKQDESGMPNNRFLAERTGGTYSTLKVQPAELEDSGVYFCASSQGRGEYGYTFGSGTRLTVV.

This clone has only one observation. The chain carries TRBV10-2 and TRBJ1-2; D uncertain. Deletions cut 11 bases from V and 4 bases from J, with 20 bases between. This CDR3 spans 14 amino acids. The germline CDR1 and CDR2 sequences are WSHSY and SAAADI. The chain's CDR3 is CASNGGVAVYGYTF. The CDR3 bases are TGCGCCTCAAATGGCGGGGTAGCAGTCTATGGCTACACCTTC.

The chain combines TRBV7-3 with TRBJ1-1; D is ambiguous. In germline, CDR1 is SGHTA, CDR2 FQGTGA. Trimming took off 5 bases at V and 1 base at J, with 8 bases between the two ends. This CDR3 contains 13 residues. The CDR3 is CASSRRENTEAFF. CDR3 DNA sequence: TGTGCCAGCAGCAGGAGGGAGAACACTGAAGCTTTCTTT.

The chain links TRBV27 to TRBJ1-1; D possibly corresponds to TRBD1 (5 bases). V lost 8 bases and J lost 2, with 18 bases in between. From germline, CDR1 is MNHEY and CDR2 SMNVEV (reference sequence). The CDR3 sequence is 15 residues long. For the CDR3, the DNA is TGTGCCAGCGTTAGGGACCAGACTAGAAACACTGAAGCTTTCTTT. Its translation: CASVRDQTRNTEAFF.

A single count supports this clone. The rearrangement uses TRBV7-8 and TRBJ1-1; a weak D match, TRBD1 (6 bases). The CDR3 extends over 18 amino acids. Deletions cut 4 bases from V and 6 bases from J, with 27 bases between. Germline V gene data show CDR1 as SGHVS and CDR2 as FQNEAQ. DNA of the CDR3: TGTGCCAGCAGCTCCGGGACACGGAGGATAAAGGGTCACGCTGAAGCTTTCTTT. Amino acids: CASSSGTRRIKGHAEAFF.

This sequence joins TRBV4-1 and TRBJ2-7, with a weak D call TRBD1 (6 bases). V dropped 4 bases and J dropped 2 bases, with 12 bases sitting between them. The CDR3 loop spans 14 amino acids. Germline V gene data show CDR1 as MGHRA and CDR2 as YSYEKL. The CDR3 here is CASSLRQEAYEQYF. The CDR3 nucleotides read TGCGCCAGCAGCCTAAGACAGGAAGCCTACGAGCAGTACTTC.

This clone was seen once. The chain recombines TRBV7-2 with TRBJ1-6; possible D gene TRBD1, 5 bases. Germline loops: CDR1 SGHTA, CDR2 FQGNSA. CDR3 length: 14 amino acids. The V and J ends lost 3 bases and 6 bases respectively, with 9 bases between them. The CDR3 protein is CASSFVGANSPLHF. CDR3 bases: TGTGCCAGCAGCTTTGTAGGGGCTAATTCACCCCTCCACTTT.

This rearrangement joins TRBV3-1 (or the pseudogene TRBV3-2) to TRBJ1-1; 9 positions agree with TRBD1. The CDR3 is 14 residues long. The germline V gene has CDR1 LGHDT and CDR2 YNNKEL (reference sequence). The ends lost 7 bases at V and 3 bases at J; junction bases unmatched: 6. The CDR3 loop reads CASNYRGRDTEAFF. The CDR3 DNA reads TGTGCCAGCAATTACAGGGGGCGTGACACTGAAGCTTTCTTT.

The chain recombines TRBV5-5 with TRBJ2-7, with D perhaps TRBD2 (6 bases). The CDR3 totals 13 residues. Germline V CDR1 and CDR2: SGHKS, YYEKEE (reference sequence). V was pared by 5 bases and J by 3 bases, with 12 bases between. The CDR3 here is CASSIGTVYEQYF. CDR3 sequence (DNA): TGTGCCAGCAGTATCGGGACTGTCTACGAGCAGTACTTC.

V gene TRBV30 combines with J gene TRBJ1-5, with D possibly being TRBD1 (5 bases). The V gene's germline CDR1 is GTSNPN and CDR2 SVGIG (reference sequence). The V and J ends lost 3 bases and 0 bases respectively, with 9 bases between them. This CDR3 has 14 amino acids. The DNA for the CDR3 is TGTGCCTGGAGCGCAGGGATTAGCAATCAGCCCCAGCATTTT. Encoded protein: CAWSAGISNQPQHF.

This sequence joins TRBV27 and TRBJ2-2; D is unresolved. Germline V gene lookup returns CDR1 MNHEY and CDR2 SMNVEV (reference sequence). Trimming removed 1 base from V and 6 bases from J, with 6 bases in between. CDR3 length: 13 amino acids. Here the CDR3 reads CASSLYIAGELFF. In DNA, the CDR3 is TGTGCCAGCAGTTTATATATCGCCGGGGAGCTGTTTTTT.

This chain joins TRBV13 and TRBJ2-1, with D perhaps TRBD2 (6 bases). V shed 5 bases and J shed 10 bases, with 30 bases lying between them. Looked up from germline, CDR1 is PRHDT and CDR2 is FYEKMQ (reference sequence). The CDR3 has 18 residues. The CDR3 nucleotides are TGTGCCAGCAGCGGACGACTGGGCGACGGCCCCTGGGCGGGGGAGCAGTTCTTC. It codes for CASSGRLGDGPWAGEQFF.

This clone was found once. The chain combines TRBV29-1 with TRBJ2-3, with D possibly TRBD1 on 6 matching bases. Trimming shortened V by 3 bases and J by 0 bases, and 16 bases separated the two germline ends. The CDR3 is made up of 16 amino acids. Germline V lookup: CDR1 SQVTM, CDR2 ANQGSEA. CDR3 region: CSVDIRTESSTDTQYF. The CDR3 nucleotides are TGCAGCGTTGATATCCGGACAGAGTCTAGCACAGATACGCAGTATTTT.

This clone was observed a handful of times. The J gene is TRBJ1-2, the V gene TRBV7-2; D possibly corresponds to TRBD1 (6 bases). CDR3 length: 14 amino acids. CDR1 and CDR2 from the germline V gene are SGHTA and FQGNSA. The ends were cut back, 5 bases at V and 4 bases at J, with 14 bases in the middle. The CDR3 loop is CASSQQLQGYGYTF. In nucleotides, the CDR3 is TGTGCCAGCAGCCAACAATTACAGGGCTATGGCTACACCTTC.